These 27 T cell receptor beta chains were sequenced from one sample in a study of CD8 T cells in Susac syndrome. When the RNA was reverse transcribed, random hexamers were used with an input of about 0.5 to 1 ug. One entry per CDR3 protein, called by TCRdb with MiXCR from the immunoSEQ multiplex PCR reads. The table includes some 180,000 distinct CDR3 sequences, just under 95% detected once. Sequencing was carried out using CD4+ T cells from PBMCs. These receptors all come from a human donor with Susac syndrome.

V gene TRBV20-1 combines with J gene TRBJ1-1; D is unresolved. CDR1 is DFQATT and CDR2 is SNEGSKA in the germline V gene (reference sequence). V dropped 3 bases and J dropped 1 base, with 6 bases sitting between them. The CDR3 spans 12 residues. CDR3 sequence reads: CSASRRNTEAFF. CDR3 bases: TGCAGTGCTAGTCGACGGAACACTGAAGCTTTCTTT.

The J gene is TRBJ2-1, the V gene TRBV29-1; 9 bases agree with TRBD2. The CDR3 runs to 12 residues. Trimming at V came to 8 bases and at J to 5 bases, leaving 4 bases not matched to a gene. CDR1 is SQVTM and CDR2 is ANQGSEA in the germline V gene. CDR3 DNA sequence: TGCAGCCTGGCGGGGGGGCACAATGAGCAGTTCTTC. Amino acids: CSLAGGHNEQFF.

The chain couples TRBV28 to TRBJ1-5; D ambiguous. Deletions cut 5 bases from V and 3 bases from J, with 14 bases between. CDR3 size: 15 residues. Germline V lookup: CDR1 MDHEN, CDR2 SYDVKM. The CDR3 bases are TGTGCCAGCAGTCGAGGGTTCTCATTCAATCAGCCCCAGCATTTT. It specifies CASSRGFSFNQPQHF.

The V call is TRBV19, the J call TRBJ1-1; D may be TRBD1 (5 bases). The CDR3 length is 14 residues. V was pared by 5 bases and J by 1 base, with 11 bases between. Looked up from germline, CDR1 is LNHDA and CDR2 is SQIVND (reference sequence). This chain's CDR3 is CASSQRGRNTEAFF. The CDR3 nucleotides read TGTGCCAGTAGTCAAAGGGGACGGAACACTGAAGCTTTCTTT.

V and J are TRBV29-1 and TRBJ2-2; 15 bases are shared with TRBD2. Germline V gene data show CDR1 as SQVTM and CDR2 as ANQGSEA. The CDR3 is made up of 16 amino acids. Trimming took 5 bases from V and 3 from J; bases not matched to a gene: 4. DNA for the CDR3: TGCAGCGTTAGGACTAGCGGGGGGGCCTACACCGGGGAGCTGTTTTTT. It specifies CSVRTSGGAYTGELFF.

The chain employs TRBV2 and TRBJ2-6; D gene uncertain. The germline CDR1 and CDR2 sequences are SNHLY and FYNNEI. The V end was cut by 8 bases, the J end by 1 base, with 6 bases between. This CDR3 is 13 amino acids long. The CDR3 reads CASDKSGANVLTF. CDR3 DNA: TGTGCCAGCGATAAATCTGGGGCCAACGTCCTGACTTTC.

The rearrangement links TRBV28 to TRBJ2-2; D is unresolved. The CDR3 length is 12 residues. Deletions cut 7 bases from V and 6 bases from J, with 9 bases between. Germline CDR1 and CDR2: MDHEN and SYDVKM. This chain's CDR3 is CASTVPPGELFF. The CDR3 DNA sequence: TGTGCCAGCACGGTACCCCCCGGGGAGCTGTTTTTT.

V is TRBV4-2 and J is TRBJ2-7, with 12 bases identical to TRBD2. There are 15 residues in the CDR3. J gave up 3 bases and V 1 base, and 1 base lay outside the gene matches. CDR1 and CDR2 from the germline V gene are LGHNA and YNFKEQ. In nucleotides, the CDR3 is TGTGCCAGCAGCCAAGGACTAGCGGGAGTCTACGAGCAGTACTTC. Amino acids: CASSQGLAGVYEQYF.

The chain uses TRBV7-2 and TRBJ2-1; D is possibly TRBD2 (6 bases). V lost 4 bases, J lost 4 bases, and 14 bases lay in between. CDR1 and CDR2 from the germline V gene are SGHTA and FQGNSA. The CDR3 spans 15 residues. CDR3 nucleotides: TGTGCCAGCAGCTCTCTCGGGGAGGCTTACAATGAGCAGTTCTTC. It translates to CASSSLGEAYNEQFF. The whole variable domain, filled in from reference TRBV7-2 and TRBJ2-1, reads GAGVSQSPSNKVTEKGKDVELRCDPISGHTALYWYRQSLGQGLEFLIYFQGNSAPDKSGLPSDRFSAERTGGSVSTLTIQRTQQEDSAVYLCASSSLGEAYNEQFFGPGTRLTVL.

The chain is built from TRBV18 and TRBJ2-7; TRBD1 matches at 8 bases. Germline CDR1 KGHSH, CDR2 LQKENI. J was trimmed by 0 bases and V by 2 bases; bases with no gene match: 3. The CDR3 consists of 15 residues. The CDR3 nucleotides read TGTGCCAGCTCACCAGAGACAGGGGCCTCCTACGAGCAGTACTTC. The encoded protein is CASSPETGASYEQYF. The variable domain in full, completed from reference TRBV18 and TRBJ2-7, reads NAGVMQNPRHLVRRRGQEARLRCSPMKGHSHVYWYRQLPEEGLKFMVYLQKENIIDESGMPKERFSAEFPKEGPSILRIQQVVRGDSAAYFCASSPETGASYEQYFGPGTRLTVT.

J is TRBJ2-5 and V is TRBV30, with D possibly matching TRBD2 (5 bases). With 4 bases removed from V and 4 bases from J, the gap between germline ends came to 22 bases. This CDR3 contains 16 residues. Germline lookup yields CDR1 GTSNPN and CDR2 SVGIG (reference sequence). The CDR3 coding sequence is TGTGCCTGGAAACCGGGAAATTGGCGGGCGTCAGAGACCCAGTACTTC. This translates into CAWKPGNWRASETQYF.

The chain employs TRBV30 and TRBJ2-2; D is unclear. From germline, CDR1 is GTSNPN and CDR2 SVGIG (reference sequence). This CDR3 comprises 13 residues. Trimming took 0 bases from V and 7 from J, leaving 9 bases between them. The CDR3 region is CAWSVRAYGELFF. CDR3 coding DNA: TGTGCCTGGAGTGTACGGGCCTACGGGGAGCTGTTTTTT.

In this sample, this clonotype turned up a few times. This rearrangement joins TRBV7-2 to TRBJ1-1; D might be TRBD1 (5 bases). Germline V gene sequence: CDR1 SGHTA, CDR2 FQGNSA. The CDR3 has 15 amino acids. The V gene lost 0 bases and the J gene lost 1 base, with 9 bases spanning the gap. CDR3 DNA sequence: TGTGCCAGCAGCTTAGCGGCGGGGGGGAACACTGAAGCTTTCTTT. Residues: CASSLAAGGNTEAFF.

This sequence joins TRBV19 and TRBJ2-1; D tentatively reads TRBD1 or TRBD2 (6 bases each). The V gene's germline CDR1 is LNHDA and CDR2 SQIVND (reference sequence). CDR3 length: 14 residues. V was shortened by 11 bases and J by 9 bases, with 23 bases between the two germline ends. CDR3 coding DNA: TGTGCCGTCAACACAGGGTTGGCTAGCGTTGAGCAGTTCTTC. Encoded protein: CAVNTGLASVEQFF.

The CDR3 here is CASSGGIGADTQYF. Here the CDR3 DNA reads TGTGCCAGCAGTGGAGGAATAGGGGCAGATACGCAGTATTTT. This sequence joins TRBV27 and TRBJ2-3; D is possibly TRBD1 or TRBD2 (5 bases each). CDR1 is MNHEY and CDR2 is SMNVEV in the germline V gene (reference sequence). Trimming took off 5 bases at V and 4 bases at J, with 13 bases between the two ends. CDR3 size: 14 residues.

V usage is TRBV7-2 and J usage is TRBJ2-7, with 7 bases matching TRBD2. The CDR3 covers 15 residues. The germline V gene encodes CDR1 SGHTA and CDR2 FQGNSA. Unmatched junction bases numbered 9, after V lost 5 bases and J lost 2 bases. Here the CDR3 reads CASSTLAGSPYEQYF. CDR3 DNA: TGTGCCAGCAGCACTTTAGCGGGTTCACCCTACGAGCAGTACTTC.

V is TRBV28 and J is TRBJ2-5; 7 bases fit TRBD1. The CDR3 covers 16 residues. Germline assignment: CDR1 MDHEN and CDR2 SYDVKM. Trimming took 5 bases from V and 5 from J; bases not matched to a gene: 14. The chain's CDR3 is CASSPYRGQVGETQYF. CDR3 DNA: TGTGCCAGCAGTCCTTATAGGGGGCAGGTGGGGGAGACCCAGTACTTC.

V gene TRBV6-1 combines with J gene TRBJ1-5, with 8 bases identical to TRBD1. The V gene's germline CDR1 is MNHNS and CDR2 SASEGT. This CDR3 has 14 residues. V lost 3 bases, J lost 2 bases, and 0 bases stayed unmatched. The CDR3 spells CASSEDRGNQPQHF. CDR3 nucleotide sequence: TGTGCCAGCAGTGAGGACAGGGGCAATCAGCCCCAGCATTTT.

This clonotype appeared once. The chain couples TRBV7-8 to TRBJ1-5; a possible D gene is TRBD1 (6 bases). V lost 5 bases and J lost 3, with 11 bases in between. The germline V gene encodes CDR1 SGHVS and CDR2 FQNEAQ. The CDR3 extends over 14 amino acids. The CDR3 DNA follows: TGTGCCAGCAGCCTGGACAGCCTCAATCAGCCCCAGCATTTT. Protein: CASSLDSLNQPQHF.

CDR3 DNA sequence: TGCAGCGTTCGGTCAGGGGGCGGCTACGAGCAGTACTTC. Translating it yields CSVRSGGGYEQYF. The gene calls are TRBV29-1 and TRBJ2-7, with 8 bases lining up with TRBD1. This CDR3 has 13 amino acids. Germline CDR1 and CDR2: SQVTM and ANQGSEA. The V gene end was trimmed by 5 bases and the J gene end by 3 bases; junction bases not matched to a gene: 6.

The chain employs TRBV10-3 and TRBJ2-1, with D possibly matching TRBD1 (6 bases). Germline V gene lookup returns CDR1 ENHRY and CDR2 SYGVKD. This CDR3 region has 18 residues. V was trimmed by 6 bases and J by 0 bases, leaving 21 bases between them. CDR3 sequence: CAISGPSTGQISYNEQFF. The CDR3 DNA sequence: TGTGCCATCAGCGGGCCGTCCACAGGGCAGATCTCCTACAATGAGCAGTTCTTC.

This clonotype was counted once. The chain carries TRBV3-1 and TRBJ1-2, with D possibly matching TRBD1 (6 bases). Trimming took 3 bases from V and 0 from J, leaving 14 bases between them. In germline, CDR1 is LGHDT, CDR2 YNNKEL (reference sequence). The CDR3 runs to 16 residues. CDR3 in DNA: TGTGCCAGCAGCCACGGGGGCCGGGGGGCTAACTATGGCTACACCTTC. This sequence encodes CASSHGGRGANYGYTF.

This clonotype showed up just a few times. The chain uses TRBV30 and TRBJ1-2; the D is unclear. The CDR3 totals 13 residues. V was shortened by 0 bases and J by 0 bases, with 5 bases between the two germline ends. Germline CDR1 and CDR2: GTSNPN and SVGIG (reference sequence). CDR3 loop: CAWSVGTNYGYTF. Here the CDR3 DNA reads TGTGCCTGGAGTGTTGGTACTAACTATGGCTACACCTTC.

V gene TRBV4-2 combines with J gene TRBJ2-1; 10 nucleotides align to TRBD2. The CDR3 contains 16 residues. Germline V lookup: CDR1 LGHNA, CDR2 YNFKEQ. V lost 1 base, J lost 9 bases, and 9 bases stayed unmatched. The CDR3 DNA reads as TGTGCCAGCAGCCAAGCCCGAGCTAGCGGGAGTTTTGAGCAGTTCTTC. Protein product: CASSQARASGSFEQFF.

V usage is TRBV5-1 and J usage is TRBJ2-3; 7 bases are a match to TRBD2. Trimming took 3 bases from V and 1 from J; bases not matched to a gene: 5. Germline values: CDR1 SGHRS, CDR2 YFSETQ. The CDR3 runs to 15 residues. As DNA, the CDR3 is TGCGCCAGCAGCTCAGGACTAGACCGCACAGATACGCAGTATTTT. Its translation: CASSSGLDRTDTQYF. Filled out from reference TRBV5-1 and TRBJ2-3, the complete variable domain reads KAGVTQTPRYLIKTRGQQVTLSCSPISGHRSVSWYQQTPGQGLQFLFEYFSETQRNKGNFPGRFSGRQFSNSRSEMNVSTLELGDSALYLCASSSGLDRTDTQYFGPGTRLTVL.

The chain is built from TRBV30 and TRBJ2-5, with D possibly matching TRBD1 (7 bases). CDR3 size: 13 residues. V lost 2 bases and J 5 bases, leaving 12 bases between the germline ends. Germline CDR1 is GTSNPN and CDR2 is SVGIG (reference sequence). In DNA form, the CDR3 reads TGTGCCTGGAGTCCAGGGGGAGGCGAGACCCAGTACTTC. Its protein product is CAWSPGGGETQYF. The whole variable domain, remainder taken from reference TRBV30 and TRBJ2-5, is SQTIHQWPATLVQPVGSPLSLECTVEGTSNPNLYWYRQAAGRGLQLLFYSVGIGQISSEVPQNLSASRPQDRQFILSSKKLLLSDSGFYLCAWSPGGGETQYFGPGTRLLVL.

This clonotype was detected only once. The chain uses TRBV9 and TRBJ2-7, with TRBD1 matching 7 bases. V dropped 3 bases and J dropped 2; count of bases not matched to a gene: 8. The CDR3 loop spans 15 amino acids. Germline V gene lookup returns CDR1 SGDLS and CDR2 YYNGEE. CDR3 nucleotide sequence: TGTGCCAGCAGCGCCCGACAAGGGACAGCCTACGAGCAGTACTTC. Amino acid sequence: CASSARQGTAYEQYF.